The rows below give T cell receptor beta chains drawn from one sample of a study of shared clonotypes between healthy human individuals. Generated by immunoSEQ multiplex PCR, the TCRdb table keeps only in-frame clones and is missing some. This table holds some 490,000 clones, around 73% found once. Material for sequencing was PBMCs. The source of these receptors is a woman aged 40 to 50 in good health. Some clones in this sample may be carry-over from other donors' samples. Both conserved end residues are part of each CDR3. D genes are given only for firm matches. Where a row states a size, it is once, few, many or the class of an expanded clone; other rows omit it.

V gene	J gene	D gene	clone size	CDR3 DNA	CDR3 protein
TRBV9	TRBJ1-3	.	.	TGTGCCAGCAGCGTAAGCTCTGGAAACACCATATATTTT	CASSVSSGNTIYF
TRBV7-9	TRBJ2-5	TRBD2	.	TGTGCCAGCAGCACCGGGACTAGCGGGAGGGGAGTTGAAGAGACCCAGTACTTC	CASSTGTSGRGVEETQYF
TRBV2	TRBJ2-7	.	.	TGTGCCAGCAGCGCCGAAACCTACGAGCAGTACTTC	CASSAETYEQYF
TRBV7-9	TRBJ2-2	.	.	TGTGCCAGCAGCCCGGACAGGCGGCGGGGCGGGGAGCTGTTTTTT	CASSPDRRRGGELFF
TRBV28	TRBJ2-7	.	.	TGTGCCAGCAGTTTAGAAGCCGGCAGGACCTACGAGCAGTACTTC	CASSLEAGRTYEQYF
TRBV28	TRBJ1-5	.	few	TGTGCCAGCAGTACTACCGGGGGAACTCAGCCCCAGCATTTT	CASSTTGGTQPQHF
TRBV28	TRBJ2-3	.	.	TGTGCCAGCAGTCCATCCGGGGTGGGACCTGGGGTGGATACGCAGTATTTT	CASSPSGVGPGVDTQYF
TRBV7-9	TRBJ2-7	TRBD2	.	TGTGCCAGCAGCTTTGAACTAGCGGGTACCTACGAGCAGTACTTC	CASSFELAGTYEQYF
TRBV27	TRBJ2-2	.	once	TGTGCCAGCAGTTTAATGCGTGAAGGGGAGCTGTTTTTT	CASSLMREGELFF
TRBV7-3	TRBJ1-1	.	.	TGTGCCAGCAGCTTAACTGCCGGCAGACCCGCAACTGAAGCTTTCTTT	CASSLTAGRPATEAFF
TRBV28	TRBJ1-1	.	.	TGTGCCAGCAGTTTACTCATAAACACTGAAGCTTTCTTT	CASSLLINTEAFF
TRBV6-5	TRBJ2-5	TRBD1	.	TGTGCCAGCCACGCAGGGGGTAGGGAGACCCAGTACTTC	CASHAGGRETQYF
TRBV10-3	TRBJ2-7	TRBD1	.	TGTGCCATCAGTGGGGACAGGGTCGGGGAGCAGTACTTC	CAISGDRVGEQYF
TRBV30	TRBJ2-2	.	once	TGTGCCTGGGGAAAGGGCCCCGGGGAGCTGTTTTTT	CAWGKGPGELFF
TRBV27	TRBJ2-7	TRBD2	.	TGTGCCAGCAGTTTACGTATAGCGGGAGGGAGCTCCTACGAGCAGTACTTC	CASSLRIAGGSSYEQYF
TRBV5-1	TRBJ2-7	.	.	TGCGCCAGCCGAGATACTGGGAGAGGGTACGAGCAGTACTTC	CASRDTGRGYEQYF
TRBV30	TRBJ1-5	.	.	TGTGCCTGGAGCGCAGGGGGCAATCAGCCCCAGCATTTT	CAWSAGGNQPQHF
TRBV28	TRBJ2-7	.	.	TGTGCCAGCAGCCCGAGGGCGCGCTCCTACGAGCAGTACTTC	CASSPRARSYEQYF
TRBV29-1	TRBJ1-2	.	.	TGCAGCGTTGAAGGCAGGGCCTATGGCTACACCTTC	CSVEGRAYGYTF
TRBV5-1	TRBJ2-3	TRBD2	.	TGCGCCAGCAGCTTGGGAGGGAGGGCCGACACAGATACGCAGTATTTT	CASSLGGRADTDTQYF
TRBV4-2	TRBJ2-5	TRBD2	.	TGTGCCAGCAGCCAACCGGGACTAGCGGGAGGGCGGGGGACCCAGTACTTC	CASSQPGLAGGRGTQYF
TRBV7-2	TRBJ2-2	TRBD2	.	TGTGCCAGCAGCTTGGGGGCGGGAGGTACCGGGGAGCTGTTTTTT	CASSLGAGGTGELFF
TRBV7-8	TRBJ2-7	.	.	TGTGCCAGCAGCTTAGTTAATCCAGAGGTCCACGAGCAGTACTTC	CASSLVNPEVHEQYF
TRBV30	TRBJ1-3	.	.	TGTGCCTGGGGCTCTGGAAACACCATATATTTT	CAWGSGNTIYF
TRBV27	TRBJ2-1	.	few	TGTGCCAGCACCCAAGGGAGAACCCCCTACAATGAGCAGTTCTTC	CASTQGRTPYNEQFF
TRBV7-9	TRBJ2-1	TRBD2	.	TGTGCCAGCAGTCGGACTAGTTCGGCCGGTGAGCAGTTCTTC	CASSRTSSAGEQFF
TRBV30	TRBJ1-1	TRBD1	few	TGTGCCCGGACAGTGCAGGGACAGGGGGGCACTGAAGCTTTCTTT	CARTVQGQGGTEAFF
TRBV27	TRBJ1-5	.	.	TGTGCCAGCAGCCATATCAATCAGCCCCAGCATTTT	CASSHINQPQHF
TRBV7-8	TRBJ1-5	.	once	TGTGCCAGCAGCTTAGATTCAGTTAGCAATCAGCCCCAGCATTTT	CASSLDSVSNQPQHF
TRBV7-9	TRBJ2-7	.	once	TGTGCCAGCAGCTTAGGGGCTAGCAACGAGCAGTACTTC	CASSLGASNEQYF
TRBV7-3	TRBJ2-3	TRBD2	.	TGTGCCAGCAGCTCAGGACTAGCCAACACAGATACGCAGTATTTT	CASSSGLANTDTQYF
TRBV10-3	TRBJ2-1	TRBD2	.	TGTGCCATCAGTGTTAGGGGAGGGCGCTCATCCTACAATGAGCAGTTCTTC	CAISVRGGRSSYNEQFF